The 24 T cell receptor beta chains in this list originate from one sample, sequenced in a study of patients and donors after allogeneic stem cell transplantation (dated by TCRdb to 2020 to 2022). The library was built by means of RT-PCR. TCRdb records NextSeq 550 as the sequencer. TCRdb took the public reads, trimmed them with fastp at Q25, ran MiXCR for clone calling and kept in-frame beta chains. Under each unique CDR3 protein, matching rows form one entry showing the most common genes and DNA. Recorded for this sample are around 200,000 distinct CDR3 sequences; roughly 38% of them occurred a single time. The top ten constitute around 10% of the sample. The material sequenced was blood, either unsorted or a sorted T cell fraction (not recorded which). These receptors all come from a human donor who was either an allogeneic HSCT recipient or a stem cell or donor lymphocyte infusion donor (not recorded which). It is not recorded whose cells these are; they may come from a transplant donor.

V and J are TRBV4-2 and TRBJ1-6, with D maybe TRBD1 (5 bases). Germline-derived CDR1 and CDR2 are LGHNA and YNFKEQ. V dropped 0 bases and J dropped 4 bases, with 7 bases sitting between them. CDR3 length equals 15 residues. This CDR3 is CASSQEGRYNSPLHF. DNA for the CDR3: TGTGCCAGCAGCCAAGAGGGACGGTATAATTCACCCCTCCACTTT.

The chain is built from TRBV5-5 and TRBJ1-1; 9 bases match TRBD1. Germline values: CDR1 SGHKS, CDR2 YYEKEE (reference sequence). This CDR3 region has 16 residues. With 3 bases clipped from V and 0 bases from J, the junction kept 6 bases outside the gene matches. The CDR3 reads CASSWGQGTMNTEAFF. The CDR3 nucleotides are TGTGCCAGCAGCTGGGGACAGGGTACAATGAACACTGAAGCTTTCTTT.

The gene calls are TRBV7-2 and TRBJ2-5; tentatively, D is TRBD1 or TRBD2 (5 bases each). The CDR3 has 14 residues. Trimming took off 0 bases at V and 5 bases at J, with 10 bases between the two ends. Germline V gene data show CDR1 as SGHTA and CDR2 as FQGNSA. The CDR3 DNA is TGTGCCAGCAGCTTAGCGAGGGGCTGGGAGACCCAGTACTTC. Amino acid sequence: CASSLARGWETQYF.

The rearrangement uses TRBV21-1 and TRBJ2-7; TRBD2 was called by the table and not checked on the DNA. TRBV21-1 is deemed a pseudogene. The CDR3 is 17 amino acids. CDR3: CASSKAASGVPSYEQYF. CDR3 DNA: TGTGCCAGCAGCAAAGCGGCTAGCGGGGTCCCCTCCTACGAGCAGTACTTC.

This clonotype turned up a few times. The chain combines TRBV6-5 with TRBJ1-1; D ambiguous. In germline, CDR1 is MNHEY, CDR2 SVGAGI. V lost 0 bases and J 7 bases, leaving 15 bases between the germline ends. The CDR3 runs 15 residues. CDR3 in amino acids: CASSYSATGWVEAFF. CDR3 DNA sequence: TGTGCCAGCAGTTACTCGGCTACGGGGTGGGTTGAAGCTTTCTTT.

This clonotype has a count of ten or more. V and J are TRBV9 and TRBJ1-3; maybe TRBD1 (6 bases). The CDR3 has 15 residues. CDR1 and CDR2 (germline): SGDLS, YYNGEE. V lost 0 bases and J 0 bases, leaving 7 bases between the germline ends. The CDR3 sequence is CASSVGGASGNTIYF. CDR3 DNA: TGTGCCAGCAGCGTAGGGGGGGCCTCTGGAAACACCATATATTTT.

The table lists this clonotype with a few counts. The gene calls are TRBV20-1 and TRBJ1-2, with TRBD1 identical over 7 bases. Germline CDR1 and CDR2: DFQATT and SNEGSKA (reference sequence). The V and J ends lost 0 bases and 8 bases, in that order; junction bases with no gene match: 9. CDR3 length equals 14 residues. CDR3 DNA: TGCAGTGCTAGAGAAGGGGGCCTCAGAATCGGCTACACCTTC. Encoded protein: CSAREGGLRIGYTF.

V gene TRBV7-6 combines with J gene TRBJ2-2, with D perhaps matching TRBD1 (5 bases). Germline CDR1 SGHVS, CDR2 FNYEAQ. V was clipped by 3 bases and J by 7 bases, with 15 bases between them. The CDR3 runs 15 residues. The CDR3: CASSFTPNTGGELFF. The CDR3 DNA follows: TGTGCCAGCAGCTTCACTCCTAATACAGGCGGGGAGCTGTTTTTT.

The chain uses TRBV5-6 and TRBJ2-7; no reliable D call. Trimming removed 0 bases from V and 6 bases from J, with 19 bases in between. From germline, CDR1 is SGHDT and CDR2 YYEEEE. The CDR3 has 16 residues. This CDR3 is CASSLGDPWNAFEQYF. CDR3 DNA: TGTGCCAGCAGCTTGGGTGACCCTTGGAACGCCTTCGAGCAGTACTTC.

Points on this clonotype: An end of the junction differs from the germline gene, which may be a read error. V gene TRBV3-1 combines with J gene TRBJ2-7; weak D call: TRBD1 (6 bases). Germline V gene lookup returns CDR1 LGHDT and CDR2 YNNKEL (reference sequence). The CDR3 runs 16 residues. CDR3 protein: CARSHGARGEAYEQYF. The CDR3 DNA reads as TGTGCCCGCAGCCATGGGGCCAGGGGCGAGGCCTACGAGCAGTACTTC.

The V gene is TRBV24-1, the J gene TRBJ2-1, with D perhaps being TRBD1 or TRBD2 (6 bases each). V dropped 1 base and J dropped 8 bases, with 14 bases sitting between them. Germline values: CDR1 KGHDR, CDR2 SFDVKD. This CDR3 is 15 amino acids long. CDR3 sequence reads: CATSDLVGGKDEQFF. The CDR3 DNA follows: TGTGCCACCAGTGATTTAGTCGGGGGCAAAGATGAGCAGTTCTTC.

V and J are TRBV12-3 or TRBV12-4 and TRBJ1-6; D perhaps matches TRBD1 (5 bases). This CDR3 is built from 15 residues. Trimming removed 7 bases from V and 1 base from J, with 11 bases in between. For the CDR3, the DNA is TGTGCCAGCACCAATCCAGGGTCCTATAATTCACCCCTCCACTTT. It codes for CASTNPGSYNSPLHF.

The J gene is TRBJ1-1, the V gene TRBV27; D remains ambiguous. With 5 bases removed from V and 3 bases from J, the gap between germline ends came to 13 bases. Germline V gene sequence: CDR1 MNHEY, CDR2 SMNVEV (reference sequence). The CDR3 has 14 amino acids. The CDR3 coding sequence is TGTGCCAGCAGTCCCCTCAGACGAGACACTGAAGCTTTCTTT. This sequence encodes CASSPLRRDTEAFF.

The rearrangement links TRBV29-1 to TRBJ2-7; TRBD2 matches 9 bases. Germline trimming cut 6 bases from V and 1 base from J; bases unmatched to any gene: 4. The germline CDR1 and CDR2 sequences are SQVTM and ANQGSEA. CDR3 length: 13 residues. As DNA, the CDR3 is TGCAGCGTGGAGCGGGGGGATTCCTACGAGCAGTACTTC. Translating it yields CSVERGDSYEQYF.

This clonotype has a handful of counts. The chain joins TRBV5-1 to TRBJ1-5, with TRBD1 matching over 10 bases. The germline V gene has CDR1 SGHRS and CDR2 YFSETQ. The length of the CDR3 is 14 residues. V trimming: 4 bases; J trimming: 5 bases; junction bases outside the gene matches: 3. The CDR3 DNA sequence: TGCGCCAGCAGCATAGGACAGGGGGATCAGCCCCAGCATTTT. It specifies CASSIGQGDQPQHF.

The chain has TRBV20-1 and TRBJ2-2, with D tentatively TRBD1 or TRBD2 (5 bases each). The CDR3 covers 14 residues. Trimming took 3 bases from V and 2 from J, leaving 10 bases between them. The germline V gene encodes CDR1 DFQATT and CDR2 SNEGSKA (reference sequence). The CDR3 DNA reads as TGCAGTGCTAGGAGGGGAAGAAACACCGGGGAGCTGTTTTTT. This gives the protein CSARRGRNTGELFF.

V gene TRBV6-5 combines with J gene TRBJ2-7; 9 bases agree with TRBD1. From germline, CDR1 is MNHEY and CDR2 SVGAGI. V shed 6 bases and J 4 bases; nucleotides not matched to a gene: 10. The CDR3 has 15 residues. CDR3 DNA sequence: TGTGCCAGCAGCCTAACCGGGACAGGGATGTACGAGCAGTACTTC. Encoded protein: CASSLTGTGMYEQYF.

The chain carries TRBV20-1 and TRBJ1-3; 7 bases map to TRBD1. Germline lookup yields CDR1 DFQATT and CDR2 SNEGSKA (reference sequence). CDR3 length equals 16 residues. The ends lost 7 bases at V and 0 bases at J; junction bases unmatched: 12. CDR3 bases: TGCAGTGTGGGCACTATCGGGACAGCCTCTGGAAACACCATATATTTT. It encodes CSVGTIGTASGNTIYF.

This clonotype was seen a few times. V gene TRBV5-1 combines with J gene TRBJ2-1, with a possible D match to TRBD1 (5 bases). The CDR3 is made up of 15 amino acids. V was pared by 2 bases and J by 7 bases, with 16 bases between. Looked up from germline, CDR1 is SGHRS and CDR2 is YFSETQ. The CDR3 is CASSLGAGNKNEQFF. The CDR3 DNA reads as TGCGCCAGCAGCTTAGGGGCAGGGAATAAGAATGAGCAGTTCTTC.

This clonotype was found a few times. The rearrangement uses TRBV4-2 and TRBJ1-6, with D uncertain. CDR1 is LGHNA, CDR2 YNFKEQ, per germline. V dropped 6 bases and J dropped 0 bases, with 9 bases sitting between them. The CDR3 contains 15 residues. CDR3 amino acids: CASRPDYSYNSPLHF. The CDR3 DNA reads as TGTGCCAGCAGGCCAGATTACTCCTATAATTCACCCCTCCACTTT.

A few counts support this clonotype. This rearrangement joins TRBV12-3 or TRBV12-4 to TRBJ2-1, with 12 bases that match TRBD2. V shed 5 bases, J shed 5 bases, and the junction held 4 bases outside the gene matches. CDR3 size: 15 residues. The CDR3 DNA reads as TGTGCCAGCAGTGGAGGACTAGCGGGGCACAATGAGCAGTTCTTC. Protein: CASSGGLAGHNEQFF.

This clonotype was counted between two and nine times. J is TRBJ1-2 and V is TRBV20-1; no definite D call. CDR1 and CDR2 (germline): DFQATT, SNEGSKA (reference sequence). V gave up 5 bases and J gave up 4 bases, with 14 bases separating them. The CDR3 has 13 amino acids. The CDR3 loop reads CSARLGPSYGYTF. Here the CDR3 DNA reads TGCAGTGCTCGTCTAGGGCCCAGCTATGGCTACACCTTC.

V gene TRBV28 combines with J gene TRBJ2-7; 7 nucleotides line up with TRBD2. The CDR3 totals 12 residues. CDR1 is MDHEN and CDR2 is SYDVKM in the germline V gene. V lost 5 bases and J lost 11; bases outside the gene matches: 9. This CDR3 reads CASSGKRGPKYF. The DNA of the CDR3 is TGTGCCAGCAGTGGTAAGCGGGGCCCGAAGTACTTC.

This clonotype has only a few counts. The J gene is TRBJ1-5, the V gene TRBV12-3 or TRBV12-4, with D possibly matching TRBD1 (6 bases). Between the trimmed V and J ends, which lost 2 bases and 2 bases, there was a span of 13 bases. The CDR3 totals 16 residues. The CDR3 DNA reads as TGTGCCAGCAGTTTAAGGGGGGAAGGTGGCAATCAGCCCCAGCATTTT. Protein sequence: CASSLRGEGGNQPQHF.